This T cell receptor beta chain was obtained from a study of blood T cell repertoires in COVID-19. V gave up 3 bases and J gave up 0 bases; unmatched junction bases: 9. The V gene's germline CDR1 is SGHDT and CDR2 YYEEEE. The CDR3 has 18 residues. The method was immunoSEQ multiplex PCR; TCRdb's version includes in-frame clones alone and lacks a portion of them. The sample has around 300,000 clones, 65% to 90% seen once. This clone came up a few times. Sequences were obtained from peripheral blood. The rearrangement joins TRBV5-6 to TRBJ1-6; 7 bases agree with TRBD1. This TCR came from a woman in her sixties or seventies with COVID-19, enrolled during active disease. CDR3 nucleotides: TGTGCCAGCAGCTCGGGGCGACAGGGCAGCTCCTATAATTCACCCCTCCACTTT. It yields the protein CASSSGRQGSSYNSPLHF.